These T cell receptor beta chains were read from a single sample in a study of sequential checkpoint blockade in melanoma. Some clones are missing from TCRdb's copy, which holds only in-frame ones; the method was immunoSEQ multiplex PCR. Of around 400 clones in the sample, less than 25% are singletons; the top ten hold around a fifth. The sample here was tumor tissue (inferred from file names), taken from a patient given nivolumab and ipilimumab in sequence. The source of these receptors is a human donor with melanoma. Each CDR3 is given with its conserved first and last residue. The D gene is left open where the match is weak. Expanded clones get a size class; other rows say once, few or many, or leave the size out.

size: few; D: -; V: TRBV28; length: 15; J: TRBJ1-4; CDR3: CASSITQGSREKLFF; DNA: TGTGCCAGCAGTATTACACAGGGTTCTCGAGAAAAACTGTTTTTT
size: -; D: -; V: TRBV6-8; length: 15; J: TRBJ1-2; CDR3: CASSYSRARIYGYTF; DNA: TGTGCCAGCAGTTACTCGAGGGCCAGGATCTATGGCTACACCTTC
size: few; D: -; V: TRBV30; length: 17; J: TRBJ2-1; CDR3: CACTPGLGLSSYNEQFF; DNA: TGTGCCTGTACCCCCGGGCTAGGGTTGAGCTCCTACAATGAGCAGTTCTTC
size: -; D: TRBD1; V: TRBV6-8; length: 19; J: TRBJ2-5; CDR3: CASSRRTGVLGGLQETQYF; DNA: TGTGCCAGCAGTCGTCGGACAGGGGTTTTGGGCGGGCTCCAAGAGACCCAGTACTTC
size: few; D: -; V: TRBV30; length: 13; J: TRBJ2-2; CDR3: CAWSPTMVGELFF; DNA: TGTGCCTGGAGCCCCACGATGGTCGGGGAGCTGTTTTTT
size: -; D: TRBD1; V: TRBV15; length: 15; J: TRBJ2-7; CDR3: CATSIGGPTGGEQYF; DNA: TGTGCCACCAGCATCGGGGGCCCAACAGGGGGAGAGCAGTACTTC
size: large; D: -; V: TRBV11-3; length: 16; J: TRBJ2-2; CDR3: CASSLDWGLGTGELFF; DNA: TGTGCCAGCAGCTTAGATTGGGGGCTGGGAACCGGGGAGCTGTTTTTT
size: medium-sized; D: -; V: TRBV7-7; length: 14; J: TRBJ1-1; CDR3: CASSFGQMNTEAFF; DNA: TGTGCCAGCAGCTTTGGGCAGATGAACACTGAAGCTTTCTTT
size: few; D: -; V: TRBV7-6; length: 15; J: TRBJ2-3; CDR3: CASSLGARDTDTQYF; DNA: TGTGCCAGCAGCTTGGGGGCGCGGGACACAGATACGCAGTATTTT
size: -; D: -; V: TRBV28; length: 13; J: TRBJ1-5; CDR3: CASSPGTYQPQHF; DNA: TGTGCCAGCAGTCCCGGTACTTATCAGCCCCAGCATTTT
size: few; D: -; V: TRBV6-8; length: 14; J: TRBJ1-4; CDR3: CASSYDSLNEKLFF; DNA: TGTGCCAGCAGTTACGACAGCCTTAATGAAAAACTGTTTTTT
size: large; D: TRBD1; V: TRBV9; length: 14; J: TRBJ1-1; CDR3: CASSPRDRGNEAFF; DNA: TGTGCCAGCAGCCCCCGGGACAGGGGTAATGAAGCTTTCTTT
size: few; D: -; V: TRBV28; length: 14; J: TRBJ1-2; CDR3: CASSPPRVPVSYTF; DNA: TGTGCCAGCAGTCCACCTAGGGTCCCGGTGAGCTACACCTTC
size: few; D: TRBD2; V: TRBV28; length: 16; J: TRBJ2-7; CDR3: CASSPTSGVMGSEQYF; DNA: TGTGCCAGCAGTCCAACTAGCGGGGTCATGGGTTCCGAGCAGTACTTC
size: few; D: -; V: TRBV6-8; length: 12; J: TRBJ1-5; CDR3: CASTLADQPQHF; DNA: TGTGCCAGCACCTTAGCTGATCAGCCCCAGCATTTT
size: -; D: -; V: TRBV18; length: 12; J: TRBJ2-5; CDR3: CASSLRQETQYF; DNA: TGTGCCAGCTCACTGCGACAAGAGACCCAGTACTTC
size: -; D: TRBD1; V: TRBV28; length: 14; J: TRBJ2-7; CDR3: CASSLVTGGYEQYF; DNA: TGTGCCAGCAGTTTAGTTACAGGGGGGTACGAGCAGTACTTC
size: -; D: -; V: TRBV29-1; length: 13; J: TRBJ2-4; CDR3: CSVEPGAKNIQYF; DNA: TGCAGCGTCGAACCTGGGGCCAAAAACATTCAGTACTTC
size: few; D: -; V: TRBV12-5; length: 15; J: TRBJ1-1; CDR3: CASTTQTGMNTEAFF; DNA: TGTGCCAGCACCACCCAGACAGGCATGAACACTGAAGCTTTCTTT
size: -; D: -; V: TRBV28; length: 15; J: TRBJ1-5; CDR3: CASSPQSGTEEPQHF; DNA: TGTGCCAGCAGCCCTCAGTCCGGGACCGAGGAGCCCCAGCATTTT
size: -; D: TRBD2; V: TRBV25-1; length: 16; J: TRBJ2-3; CDR3: CASSELLAGFTDTQYF; DNA: TGTGCCAGCAGTGAATTGTTAGCGGGATTCACAGATACGCAGTATTTT
size: few; D: TRBD1; V: TRBV10-3; length: 16; J: TRBJ2-1; CDR3: CAIRGNTGGLNNEQFF; DNA: TGTGCCATCAGGGGGAATACAGGGGGCTTAAACAATGAGCAGTTCTTC
size: once; D: -; V: TRBV19; length: 14; J: TRBJ1-2; CDR3: CASSGETINYGYTF; DNA: TGTGCCAGTAGTGGGGAAACCATTAACTATGGCTACACCTTC
size: -; D: -; V: TRBV6-8; length: 16; J: TRBJ1-3; CDR3: CASSGRGTSSGNTIYF; DNA: TGTGCCAGCAGCGGCCGAGGCACGAGCTCTGGAAACACCATATATTTT
size: -; D: TRBD2; V: TRBV5-1; length: 16; J: TRBJ2-3; CDR3: CASSLTAGGRTDTQYF; DNA: TGCGCCAGCAGCTTGACAGCGGGGGGGCGCACAGATACGCAGTATTTT
size: large; D: -; V: TRBV11-3; length: 17; J: TRBJ2-5; CDR3: CASSQALVGQNQETQYF; DNA: TGTGCCAGCAGCCAAGCCCTGGTTGGGCAGAATCAAGAGACCCAGTACTTC
size: -; D: -; V: TRBV6-8; length: 12; J: TRBJ1-5; CDR3: CASSAGNQPQHF; DNA: TGTGCCAGCAGCGCAGGGAATCAGCCCCAGCATTTT
size: large; D: -; V: TRBV6-8; length: 12; J: TRBJ2-3; CDR3: CASSAAKDTQYF; DNA: TGTGCCAGCAGTGCGGCTAAAGATACGCAGTATTTT
size: few; D: TRBD2; V: TRBV28; length: 15; J: TRBJ2-1; CDR3: CASTKLGLGYNEQFF; DNA: TGTGCCAGCACCAAACTGGGACTAGGATACAATGAGCAGTTCTTC
size: -; D: TRBD1; V: TRBV11-3; length: 15; J: TRBJ2-5; CDR3: CASSPGQSEAETQYF; DNA: TGTGCCAGCAGCCCGGGACAGTCGGAGGCGGAGACCCAGTACTTC
size: large; D: -; V: TRBV6-8; length: 13; J: TRBJ2-6; CDR3: CASRLGGANVLTF; DNA: TGTGCCAGCAGGCTGGGAGGGGCCAACGTCCTGACTTTC
size: few; D: -; V: TRBV28; length: 16; J: TRBJ2-6; CDR3: CASSSGLHSGANVLTF; DNA: TGTGCCAGCAGCTCGGGACTCCACTCTGGGGCCAACGTCCTGACTTTC
size: few; D: -; V: TRBV19; length: 14; J: TRBJ1-4; CDR3: CASTMANRAEKLFF; DNA: TGTGCCAGTACCATGGCGAATCGGGCAGAAAAACTGTTTTTT
size: few; D: TRBD1; V: TRBV30; length: 16; J: TRBJ2-5; CDR3: CAWSSIRTGVPPAQYF; DNA: TGTGCCTGGAGTTCTATCCGGACAGGGGTCCCGCCGGCCCAGTACTTC
size: few; D: -; V: TRBV9; length: 12; J: TRBJ1-1; CDR3: CASGVGNTEAFF; DNA: TGTGCCAGCGGCGTAGGGAACACTGAAGCTTTCTTT
size: few; D: -; V: TRBV7-5; length: 15; J: TRBJ2-7; CDR3: CASSQGTGATYEQYF; DNA: TGTGCCAGCAGCCAAGGGACAGGGGCAACCTACGAGCAGTACTTC
size: large; D: -; V: TRBV11-3; length: 14; J: TRBJ1-1; CDR3: CASSHPGVITEAFF; DNA: TGTGCCAGCAGCCATCCAGGGGTCATCACTGAAGCTTTCTTT